Listed below are T cell receptor beta chains from one sample, sequenced in a study of neurological immune-mediated disorders. TCRdb analysed the 5' RACE reads with MiXCR anew, one entry per CDR3 protein. The sample records 55,000 to 80,000 distinct CDR3 sequences, under 5.5% being singletons. The specimen sequenced was PBMCs. The receptors stem from a woman aged 50 to 65 with multiple sclerosis. CDR3s include the opening cysteine and the closing phenylalanine or tryptophan. A D gene is named only where the DNA matches it firmly. Clone size is not always given. Where it is, it says once, few, many or a class for expanded clones.

TGTGCCAGCAGCTTACAGGGCCTCACTGAAGCTTTCTTT	CASSLQGLTEAFF	.	TRBV7-9	TRBJ1-1	many
TGTGCCAGCAGTGTGTACAATGAGCAGTTCTTC	CASSVYNEQFF	.	TRBV6-1	TRBJ2-1	many
TGTGCCAGCAGGTCCGGGAGGGGAGAGACCCAGTACTTC	CASRSGRGETQYF	TRBD2	TRBV7-9	TRBJ2-5	.
TGCGCCAGCAGCCAATCGAGTGCACCCGTTCAACGGGAGACCCAGTACTTC	CASSQSSAPVQRETQYF	.	TRBV4-3	TRBJ2-5	many
TGCGCCAGCAGCCTCCTAGTAGGCGAGACCCAGTACTTC	CASSLLVGETQYF	.	TRBV4-1	TRBJ2-5	many
TGTGCCAGCAGCTTAGGGATCGATCAGCCCCAGAATTTT	CASSLGIDQPQNF	.	TRBV7-9	TRBJ1-5	few
TGTGCCAGCAGCTTAGCCCCGTCGGGGTACCGAGCTTTCTTT	CASSLAPSGYRAFF	.	TRBV7-2	TRBJ1-1	many
TGTGCCAGCAGCATGGCGTCTCAGCCCCAGCATTTT	CASSMASQPQHF	.	TRBV12-3/TRBV12-4	TRBJ1-5	many
TGCAGTGCTAGACCCAGAGGCCAAGAGACCCAGTACTTC	CSARPRGQETQYF	.	TRBV20-1	TRBJ2-5	many
TGTGCCAGCAGCCCGCGCCCTTCCGCCGGGGAGCTGTTTTTT	CASSPRPSAGELFF	.	TRBV12-3/TRBV12-4	TRBJ2-2	many
TGTGCCGGCTCATCGAGAGTACCAGGAAACACCATATATTTT	CAGSSRVPGNTIYF	.	TRBV10-3	TRBJ1-3	many
TGTGCCAGCAGCGTGATAGGGGGGCCCACAGATACGCAGTATTTT	CASSVIGGPTDTQYF	.	TRBV7-3	TRBJ2-3	many
TGTGCCAGCAAAGCGCCGGGGGCTAACACCGGGGAGCTGTTTTTT	CASKAPGANTGELFF	.	TRBV3-1	TRBJ2-2	many
TGTGCCAGCAGGCAGGACAGCTGGGCCACTGAAGCTTTCTTT	CASRQDSWATEAFF	.	TRBV6-2/TRBV6-3	TRBJ1-1	.
TGTGCCAGCAGCCAAGGACGGGTATCAAGCTATGGCTACACCTTC	CASSQGRVSSYGYTF	.	TRBV11-2	TRBJ1-2	many